One sample yielded the 21 T cell receptor beta chains listed below, sequenced in a study of blood T cell repertoires in COVID-19. TCRdb's copy holds only in-frame clones and misses some; the assay was immunoSEQ multiplex PCR. Of more than 350,000 clones in the sample, roughly 89% were seen once. Sequencing was done on a sample of PBMCs or T cells enriched from blood (not recorded which). These receptors all come from a woman aged 50 to 60 who had recovered from COVID-19.

The rearrangement links TRBV6-5 to TRBJ2-2; D uncertain. In germline, CDR1 is MNHEY, CDR2 SVGAGI. Trimming removed 5 bases at V and 2 bases at J, with 9 bases between. The CDR3 covers 14 residues. The CDR3 loop reads CASSRQANTGELFF. The CDR3 bases are TGTGCCAGCAGTCGGCAGGCTAACACCGGGGAGCTGTTTTTT.

This chain joins TRBV9 and TRBJ2-2; TRBD2 matches 7 bases. This CDR3 has 15 residues. Looked up from germline, CDR1 is SGDLS and CDR2 is YYNGEE. The V and J ends lost 4 bases and 1 base, in that order; junction bases with no gene match: 4. The CDR3 loop reads CASSWAGENTGELFF. As DNA, the CDR3 is TGTGCCAGCAGCTGGGCGGGAGAGAACACCGGGGAGCTGTTTTTT.

As regards this clone: The sample carries other DNA sequences with the same CDR3. The genes are TRBV29-1 and TRBJ1-1, with D tentatively TRBD1 (6 bases). V was cut by 4 bases and J by 0 bases, with 9 bases left in between. The CDR3 runs 13 residues. Germline-derived CDR1 and CDR2 are SQVTM and ANQGSEA. The CDR3 DNA is TGCAGCGTTGGACAGGTTCTGAACACTGAAGCTTTCTTT. It encodes CSVGQVLNTEAFF. Looking up the rest from reference TRBV29-1 and TRBJ1-1 gives the full variable domain: SAVISQKPSRDICQRGTSLTIQCQVDSQVTMMFWYRQQPGQSLTLIATANQGSEATYESGFVIDKFPISRPNLTFSTLTVSNMSPEDSSIYLCSVGQVLNTEAFFGQGTRLTVV.

The chain recombines TRBV6-5 with TRBJ1-5; unclear D gene. CDR1 is MNHEY and CDR2 is SVGAGI in the germline V gene. There are 14 residues in the CDR3. The ends were cut back, 7 bases at V and 1 base at J, with 11 bases in the middle. CDR3 bases: TGTGCCAGCATTACCGGCGGCAGCAATCAGCCCCAGCATTTT. Its translation: CASITGGSNQPQHF.

V usage is TRBV29-1 and J usage is TRBJ2-7; maybe TRBD1 (6 bases). CDR1 and CDR2 (germline): SQVTM, ANQGSEA. The CDR3 runs to 13 residues. V gave up 6 bases and J gave up 7 bases, with 19 bases separating them. The CDR3 coding sequence is TGCAGCGTCAGGTTCGGGACAACAGAGGAGCAGTACTTC. Encoded protein: CSVRFGTTEEQYF.

This clone was seen once. The rearrangement joins TRBV9 to TRBJ2-3, with 8 bases lining up with TRBD2. V lost 4 bases and J lost 2; bases outside the gene matches: 15. Germline loops: CDR1 SGDLS, CDR2 YYNGEE. The length of the CDR3 is 18 residues. The CDR3: CASSTRRQGLGPTDTQYF. CDR3 bases: TGTGCCAGCAGCACTAGAAGGCAGGGACTAGGACCCACAGATACGCAGTATTTT.

The chain employs TRBV5-5 and TRBJ2-3; TRBD2 matches 13 bases. The CDR3 is made up of 16 amino acids. The germline CDR1 and CDR2 sequences are SGHKS and YYEKEE (reference sequence). After removal of 4 bases from V and 1 base from J, the junction contained 3 bases not matched to a gene. The CDR3 loop reads CASSHGTSGGTDTQYF. The CDR3 nucleotides are TGTGCCAGCAGCCACGGGACTAGCGGGGGCACAGATACGCAGTATTTT.

The chain uses TRBV30 and TRBJ1-5; the D is unclear. Germline V gives CDR1 GTSNPN, CDR2 SVGIG (reference sequence). The V and J ends lost 3 bases and 4 bases respectively, with 10 bases between them. This CDR3 contains 13 residues. The CDR3 is CAWSEQPNQPQHF. CDR3 DNA sequence: TGTGCCTGGAGCGAACAGCCAAATCAGCCCCAGCATTTT.

This chain joins TRBV28 and TRBJ1-1, with TRBD1 matching 7 bases. This CDR3 spans 13 amino acids. V shed 5 bases, J shed 4 bases, and the junction held 4 bases outside the gene matches. Germline V gives CDR1 MDHEN, CDR2 SYDVKM. The CDR3 sequence: CASSLQGTTEAFF. DNA for the CDR3: TGTGCCAGCAGTCTACAGGGGACCACTGAAGCTTTCTTT.

This clone showed up just a few times. This sequence joins TRBV6-2 or TRBV6-3 and TRBJ2-2, with D possibly matching TRBD1 (5 bases). The germline V gene has CDR1 MNHEY and CDR2 SVGEGT. The V gene lost 4 bases and the J gene lost 3 bases, with 12 bases spanning the gap. This CDR3 has 15 residues. DNA for the CDR3: TGTGCCAGCAGTTCTAACAGGAGATACACCGGGGAGCTGTTTTTT. Protein: CASSSNRRYTGELFF.

The chain has TRBV11-2 and TRBJ2-5, with 10 bases identical to TRBD2. With 3 bases clipped from V and 5 bases from J, the junction kept 9 bases outside the gene matches. The CDR3 sequence is 16 residues long. CDR1 SGHAT and CDR2 FQNNGV come from the germline V gene. The CDR3 DNA follows: TGTGCCAGCAGCTTTGGGCTAGCGGGGGCCGGGGAGACCCAGTACTTC. Translating gives CASSFGLAGAGETQYF.

The chain carries TRBV3-1 (or the pseudogene TRBV3-2) and TRBJ1-2, with D maybe TRBD1 (5 bases). The germline V gene has CDR1 LGHDT and CDR2 YNNKEL (reference sequence). The CDR3 runs to 16 residues. The V end lost 4 bases, the J end lost 5 bases, and 20 bases lay between the germline ends. This chain's CDR3 is CASSRTKGGAEYGYTF. In DNA, the CDR3 is TGTGCCAGCAGCCGGACGAAAGGCGGGGCAGAGTATGGCTACACCTTC.

This clone was found once. V and J are TRBV29-1 and TRBJ1-1; the match to TRBD1 covers 12 bases. The CDR3 is made up of 13 amino acids. Germline V gives CDR1 SQVTM, CDR2 ANQGSEA. J gave up 4 bases and V 7 bases, and 4 bases lay outside the gene matches. This CDR3 reads CSGGQGALTEAFF. The DNA for the CDR3 is TGCAGCGGGGGACAGGGGGCTCTCACTGAAGCTTTCTTT. Combining the CDR3 with reference TRBV29-1 and TRBJ1-1 gives the whole variable domain SAVISQKPSRDICQRGTSLTIQCQVDSQVTMMFWYRQQPGQSLTLIATANQGSEATYESGFVIDKFPISRPNLTFSTLTVSNMSPEDSSIYLCSGGQGALTEAFFGQGTRLTVV.

The rearrangement joins TRBV11-2 to TRBJ1-1; unclear D gene. Germline V gene lookup returns CDR1 SGHAT and CDR2 FQNNGV. This CDR3 region has 14 residues. The V end was cut by 1 base, the J end by 1 base, with 7 bases between. In DNA, the CDR3 is TGTGCCAGCAGCTTAGGTTACGGGAACACTGAAGCTTTCTTT. Amino acids: CASSLGYGNTEAFF.

The V gene is TRBV20-1, the J gene TRBJ1-1; D gene unclear. In germline, CDR1 is DFQATT, CDR2 SNEGSKA (reference sequence). This CDR3 is built from 9 residues. CDR3 DNA sequence: TGCACCGGAGGAACTGAAGCTTTCTTT. Amino acids: CTGGTEAFF.

The rearrangement uses TRBV5-1 and TRBJ1-2; 10 nucleotides match TRBD1. Germline trimming cut 4 bases from V and 4 bases from J; bases unmatched to any gene: 10. The CDR3 sequence is 16 residues long. The germline CDR1 and CDR2 sequences are SGHRS and YFSETQ. CDR3 DNA: TGCGCCAGCAGCCCAAGGACAGGGGGTACGGTCTATGGCTACACCTTC. Amino acid sequence: CASSPRTGGTVYGYTF.

The chain is built from TRBV5-1 and TRBJ1-2; TRBD1 agrees at 8 bases. Germline-derived CDR1 and CDR2 are SGHRS and YFSETQ. The CDR3 covers 14 residues. The CDR3 sequence: CAERDPGGNYGYTF. The CDR3 DNA reads TGCGCAGAAAGAGATCCAGGGGGCAACTATGGCTACACCTTC.

The chain has TRBV27 and TRBJ1-2, with TRBD1 matching 7 bases. CDR1 is MNHEY and CDR2 is SMNVEV in the germline V gene (reference sequence). This CDR3 comprises 13 residues. The trim removed 8 bases at V and 7 bases at J, leaving 10 bases unmatched. The CDR3 nucleotides read TGTGCCAGCGGGGAGACAGGGATCTCTGGCTACACCTTC. Its protein product is CASGETGISGYTF.

V gene TRBV4-3 combines with J gene TRBJ1-6, with 7 bases identical to TRBD1. This CDR3 is 14 amino acids long. CDR1 is LGHNA, CDR2 YSLEER, per germline. V lost 4 bases, J lost 7 bases, and 4 bases stayed unmatched. The CDR3: CASSPDRENSPLHF. The CDR3 DNA follows: TGCGCCAGCAGCCCAGACAGGGAAAATTCACCCCTCCACTTT.

This clone was observed a handful of times. CDR3: CASSPGRGSGNTIYF. The DNA of the CDR3 is TGTGCCAGCTCACCGGGCAGGGGGTCTGGAAACACCATATATTTT. The rearrangement links TRBV18 to TRBJ1-3; 7 bases align to TRBD1. CDR3 size: 15 residues. Germline V gene lookup returns CDR1 KGHSH and CDR2 LQKENI. Trimming removed 3 bases from V and 1 base from J; junction bases left unmatched: 3.

This chain joins TRBV29-1 and TRBJ2-1; D remains ambiguous. In germline, CDR1 is SQVTM, CDR2 ANQGSEA. There are 13 residues in the CDR3. Trimming removed 4 bases at V and 5 bases at J, with 12 bases between. The CDR3 is CSVGYSQHNEQFF. The CDR3, as DNA: TGCAGCGTTGGGTACAGTCAGCACAATGAGCAGTTCTTC.